A single sample gave rise to the 8 T cell receptor beta chains below, sequenced in a study of siplizumab effects on memory and regulatory T cells. The protocol was immunoSEQ multiplex PCR, while the TCRdb copy is restricted to in-frame clones and leaves out a portion. This sample carries fewer than 85,000 clones, approximately 86% of them seen once, and the ten largest clones take around 1.4%. The sample comprised Tregs sorted from blood. The receptors come from a human donor in good health.

CDR3 nucleotides: TGTGCCTGGAGTGTTAAGTCTAGCGGGGGGTACGAGCAGTACTTC. Its translation is CAWSVKSSGGYEQYF. The gene calls are TRBV30 and TRBJ2-7, with 11 bases lining up with TRBD2. The CDR3 is 15 amino acids. V lost 0 bases and J lost 4; bases outside the gene matches: 5. CDR1 is GTSNPN, CDR2 SVGIG, per germline (reference sequence).

The chain joins TRBV5-1 to TRBJ2-5; a weak D match, TRBD2 (5 bases). Germline values: CDR1 SGHRS, CDR2 YFSETQ. The length of the CDR3 is 14 residues. With 0 bases removed from V and 4 bases from J, the gap between germline ends came to 10 bases. CDR3 bases: TGCGCCAGCAGCTTGGTTGGCAGCGGAGAGACCCAGTACTTC. Encoded protein: CASSLVGSGETQYF.

The genes are TRBV30 and TRBJ1-2; D call uncertain. Trimming pared 0 bases from V and 4 bases from J, leaving 9 bases between. This CDR3 is built from 13 residues. Germline loops: CDR1 GTSNPN, CDR2 SVGIG (reference sequence). CDR3 in amino acids: CAWSVRSIYGYTF. As DNA, the CDR3 is TGTGCCTGGAGTGTACGGAGTATCTATGGCTACACCTTC.

The chain combines TRBV5-4 with TRBJ2-7, with 8 bases that match TRBD1. CDR3 length: 15 amino acids. Trimming removed 4 bases from V and 3 bases from J; junction bases left unmatched: 9. Germline V gene lookup returns CDR1 SGHNT and CDR2 YYREEE (reference sequence). The CDR3 coding sequence is TGTGCCAGCAGCCGTACGACAGGGGCGATCTACGAGCAGTACTTC. It codes for CASSRTTGAIYEQYF.

The CDR3 coding sequence is TGTGCCAGCAGCTCCCTCCGGGACTGGAGCTCCTACGAGCAGTACTTC. Translated: CASSSLRDWSSYEQYF. This rearrangement joins TRBV7-9 to TRBJ2-7, with D possibly matching TRBD2 (6 bases). V was shortened by 4 bases and J by 0 bases, with 16 bases between the two germline ends. CDR1 SEHNR and CDR2 FQNEAQ come from the germline V gene (reference sequence). This CDR3 is built from 16 residues.

CDR3 sequence reads: CASSLGETGELFF. CDR3 nucleotide sequence: TGCGCCAGCAGCTTGGGGGAGACCGGGGAGCTGTTTTTT. The V call is TRBV5-1, the J call TRBJ2-2, with D possibly TRBD2 on 5 matching bases. The CDR3 has 13 amino acids. Trimming left V 0 bases short and J 5 bases short, with 5 bases between. Looked up from germline, CDR1 is SGHRS and CDR2 is YFSETQ.

The chain joins TRBV5-1 to TRBJ2-7, with TRBD2 as a possible D gene (6 bases). Trimming removed 4 bases at V and 6 bases at J, with 11 bases between. Germline V lookup: CDR1 SGHRS, CDR2 YFSETQ. CDR3 length: 12 residues. CDR3 sequence: CASSLGLSEQYF. DNA for the CDR3: TGCGCCAGCAGCCTGGGACTTTCCGAGCAGTACTTC.

The genes are TRBV7-2 and TRBJ2-7; 9 bases align to TRBD1. Losses at the gene ends were 7 bases for V and 2 bases for J; bases not matched to a gene: 15. The germline V gene encodes CDR1 SGHTA and CDR2 FQGNSA. The CDR3 is 17 amino acids. The CDR3 loop reads CASKEWGRTGVAYEQYF. The CDR3 DNA sequence: TGTGCCAGCAAAGAATGGGGGCGGACAGGGGTTGCCTACGAGCAGTACTTC.